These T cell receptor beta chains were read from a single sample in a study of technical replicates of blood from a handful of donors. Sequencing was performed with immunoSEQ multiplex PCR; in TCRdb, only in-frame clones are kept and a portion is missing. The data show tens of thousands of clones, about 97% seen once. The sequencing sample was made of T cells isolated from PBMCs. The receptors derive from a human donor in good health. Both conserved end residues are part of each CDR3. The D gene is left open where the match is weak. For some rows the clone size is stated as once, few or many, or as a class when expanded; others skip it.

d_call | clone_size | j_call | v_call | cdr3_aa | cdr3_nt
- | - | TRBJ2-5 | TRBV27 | CASSLSGSQETQYF | TGTGCCAGCAGTTTATCGGGCAGTCAAGAGACCCAGTACTTC
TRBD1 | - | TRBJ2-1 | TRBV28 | CASSGDSYNEQFF | TGTGCCAGCAGCGGGGACAGCTACAATGAGCAGTTCTTC
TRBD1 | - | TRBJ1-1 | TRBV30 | CAWSVQGAEAFF | TGTGCCTGGAGTGTACAGGGGGCGGAAGCTTTCTTT
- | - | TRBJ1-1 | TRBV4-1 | CASSQSGLTEAFF | TGCGCCAGCAGCCAATCGGGACTAACTGAAGCTTTCTTT
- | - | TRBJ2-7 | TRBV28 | CASSLPTREQYF | TGTGCCAGCAGTCTTCCCACACGCGAGCAGTACTTC
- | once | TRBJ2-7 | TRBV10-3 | CAISDRYEQYF | TGTGCCATCAGTGACCGCTACGAGCAGTACTTC
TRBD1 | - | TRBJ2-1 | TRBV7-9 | CASSSGTGSYNEQFF | TGTGCCAGCAGCTCCGGGACAGGATCCTACAATGAGCAGTTCTTC
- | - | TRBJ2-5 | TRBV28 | CASNYDGEETQYF | TGTGCCAGCAATTACGACGGAGAAGAGACCCAGTACTTC
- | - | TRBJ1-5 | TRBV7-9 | CASSLASGDSQHF | TGTGCCAGCAGCTTAGCCTCAGGGGATTCCCAGCATTTT
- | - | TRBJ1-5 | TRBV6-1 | CASSEVHAFPRAQPQHF | TGTGCCAGCAGTGAAGTCCACGCCTTCCCCAGGGCCCAGCCCCAGCATTTT
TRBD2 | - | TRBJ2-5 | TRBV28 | CATLVAGEETQYF | TGTGCCACTCTCGTAGCGGGAGAAGAGACCCAGTACTTC
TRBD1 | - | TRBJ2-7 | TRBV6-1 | CASGRDRGHEQYF | TGTGCCAGCGGCCGGGACAGGGGCCACGAGCAGTACTTC
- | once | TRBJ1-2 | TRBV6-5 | CASKASVSYGYTF | TGTGCCAGCAAGGCCAGCGTTAGCTATGGCTACACCTTC
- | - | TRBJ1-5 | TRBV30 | CAWSVGGGDQPQHF | TGTGCCTGGAGTGTCGGCGGGGGAGATCAGCCCCAGCATTTT
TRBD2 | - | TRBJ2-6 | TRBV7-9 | CASSFLAGGPSGANVLTF | TGTGCCAGCAGCTTCCTAGCGGGAGGGCCAAGTGGGGCCAACGTCCTGACTTTC
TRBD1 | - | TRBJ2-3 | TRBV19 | CASTPGTGLNTQYF | TGTGCCAGTACTCCCGGGACAGGGCTAAATACGCAGTATTTT
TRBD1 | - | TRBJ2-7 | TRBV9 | CASSAPGQGYEQYF | TGTGCCAGCAGCGCACCGGGACAGGGGTACGAGCAGTACTTC
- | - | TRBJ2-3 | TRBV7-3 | CASSFGGPDTQYF | TGTGCCAGCAGCTTCGGGGGGCCAGATACGCAGTATTTT
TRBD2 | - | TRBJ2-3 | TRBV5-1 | CASSLGLAGSLPDTQYF | TGCGCCAGCAGCTTGGGACTAGCGGGATCCCTCCCCGATACGCAGTATTTT
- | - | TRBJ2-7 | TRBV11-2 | CASSLLGPAINEQYF | TGTGCCAGCAGCCTACTAGGCCCCGCAATAAACGAGCAGTACTTC